The clone carrying this TCR beta chain was found a few times. The antigen is undetermined. This sample was taken from a study of T cell responses to AZD1222 COVID-19 vaccine. V shed 5 bases and J 0 bases; nucleotides not matched to a gene: 3. CDR1 and CDR2 from the germline V gene are GTSNPN and SVGIG (reference sequence). The CDR3 has 14 residues. TCRdb's copy holds only in-frame clones and misses some; the assay was immunoSEQ multiplex PCR. This table has around 120,000 clones, 70% to 90% appearing once. Analyses pooled second doses at about 4 or about 12 weeks. Findings and limits, study-wide: Two doses of AZD1222 preceded a rise in Spike-specific TCR breadth and depth. Among AZD1222 vaccinees, only six or seven were seropositive at baseline. Clonal diversity was possibly underestimated, and white British individuals and females predominated among donors.

Material: peripheral blood, obtained 28 days after the second AZD1222 dose. This chain joins TRBV30 and TRBJ2-7, with TRBD1 matching 11 bases. The receptor was derived from an adult who received the AZD1222 COVID-19 vaccine. This CDR3 is CAWGQGASSYEQYF. The DNA for the CDR3 is TGTGCCTGGGGACAGGGGGCCTCCTCCTACGAGCAGTACTTC.